The present T cell receptor (beta chain) was sequenced within a study of identical twins. Notes on the study in general: Out-of-frame beta sequences exhibited a weaker degree of excess twin sharing.

The sample holds a few counts of this clonotype. Its antigen is unidentified. TCRdb passed the 5' RACE reads through MiXCR, listing each CDR3 protein once. The repertoire includes hundreds of thousands of distinct CDR3 sequences, around 21% of them detected once, and 4% to 4.5% sits in the top ten. These data were also filed under a second study, of T cells expressing NK-cell markers. Turning to that study: In a handful of donors, dominant clonotypes made up about 28.3-65% of CD3+CD56-NKG2C+ cells. Certain NKG2C+ T cell clones were expanded, and their HCMV specificity remained unclear.

The sample comprised PBMCs. The sequence came from a young woman in good health.

DNA of the CDR3: TGTGCCAGCAGCGTAGCGTGGAGGGACACTGAAGCTTTCTTT. Protein sequence: CASSVAWRDTEAFF. The chain carries TRBV9 and TRBJ1-1, with D unresolved. The CDR3 loop spans 14 amino acids. Trimming left V 0 bases short and J 3 bases short, with 9 bases between. Germline V gene sequence: CDR1 SGDLS, CDR2 YYNGEE.